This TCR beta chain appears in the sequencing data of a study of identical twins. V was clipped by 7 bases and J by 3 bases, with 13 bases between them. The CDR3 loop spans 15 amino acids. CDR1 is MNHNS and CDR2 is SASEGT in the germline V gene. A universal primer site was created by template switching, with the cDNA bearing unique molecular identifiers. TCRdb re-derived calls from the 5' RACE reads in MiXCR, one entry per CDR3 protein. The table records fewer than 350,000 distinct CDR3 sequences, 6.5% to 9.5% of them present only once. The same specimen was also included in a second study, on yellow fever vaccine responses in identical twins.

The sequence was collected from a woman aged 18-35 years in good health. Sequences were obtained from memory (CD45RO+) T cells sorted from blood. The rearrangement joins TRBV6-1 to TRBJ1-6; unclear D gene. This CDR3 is CASIATLNYNSPLHF. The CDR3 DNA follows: TGTGCCAGCATCGCAACCTTGAACTATAATTCACCCCTCCACTTT.